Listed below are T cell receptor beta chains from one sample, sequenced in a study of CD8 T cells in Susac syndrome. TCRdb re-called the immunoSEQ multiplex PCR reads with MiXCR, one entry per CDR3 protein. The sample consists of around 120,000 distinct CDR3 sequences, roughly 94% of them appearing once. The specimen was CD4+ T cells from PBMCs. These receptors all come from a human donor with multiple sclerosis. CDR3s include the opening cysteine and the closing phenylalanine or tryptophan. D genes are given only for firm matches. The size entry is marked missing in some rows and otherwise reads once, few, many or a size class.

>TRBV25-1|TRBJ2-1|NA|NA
CASSEWNNEQFF
TGTGCCAGCAGTGAGTGGAACAATGAGCAGTTCTTC
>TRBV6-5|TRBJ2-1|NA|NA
CASSYPLGGSSYNEQFF
TGTGCCAGCAGTTACCCCCTTGGAGGGAGCTCCTACAATGAGCAGTTCTTC
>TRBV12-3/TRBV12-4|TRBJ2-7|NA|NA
CASSSRDPWGEQYF
TGTGCCAGCAGTTCCAGGGACCCTTGGGGCGAGCAGTACTTC
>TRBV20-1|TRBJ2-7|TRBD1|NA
CSARVYDRGKSYEQYF
TGCAGTGCTAGAGTTTACGACAGGGGGAAATCCTACGAGCAGTACTTC
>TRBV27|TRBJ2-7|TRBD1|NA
CASSLRDRGYEQYF
TGTGCCAGCAGTTTAAGGGACAGGGGCTACGAGCAGTACTTC
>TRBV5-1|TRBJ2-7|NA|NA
CASSLTNPEGSYEQYF
TGCGCCAGCAGCTTGACCAACCCAGAGGGTTCCTACGAGCAGTACTTC
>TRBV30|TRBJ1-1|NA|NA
CAGRDSMNTEAFF
TGTGCCGGACGGGACTCCATGAACACTGAAGCTTTCTTT
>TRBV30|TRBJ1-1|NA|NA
CAWTVNTEAFF
TGTGCCTGGACAGTTAACACTGAAGCTTTCTTT
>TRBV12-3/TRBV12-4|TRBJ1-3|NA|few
CASSRGGNTIYF
TGTGCCAGCAGCCGGGGGGGAAACACCATATATTTT
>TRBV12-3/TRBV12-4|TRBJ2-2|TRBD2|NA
CASSLAGGYTGELFF
TGTGCCAGCAGTTTAGCGGGAGGGTACACCGGGGAGCTGTTTTTT
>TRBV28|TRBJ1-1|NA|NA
CASSSSTASNTEAFF
TGTGCCAGCAGTTCCTCGACAGCGTCAAACACTGAAGCTTTCTTT
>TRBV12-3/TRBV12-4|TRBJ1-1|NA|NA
CASSPEGFF
TGTGCCAGCAGTCCCGAGGGTTTCTTT
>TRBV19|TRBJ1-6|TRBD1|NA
CASSFPGQNSPLHF
TGTGCCAGTAGTTTCCCGGGACAGAATTCACCCCTCCACTTT
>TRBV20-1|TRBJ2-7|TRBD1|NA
CSANTGTGFDEQYF
TGCAGTGCTAATACCGGGACAGGGTTCGACGAGCAGTACTTC
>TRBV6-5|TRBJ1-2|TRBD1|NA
CASRGQGIFRGYTF
TGTGCCAGCAGAGGACAGGGGATTTTTCGTGGCTACACCTTC
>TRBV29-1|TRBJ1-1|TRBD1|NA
CSVHRGQYTEAFF
TGCAGCGTCCACCGGGGACAGTACACTGAAGCTTTCTTT
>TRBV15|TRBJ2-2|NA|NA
CATRGQVNTGELFF
TGTGCCACCAGAGGTCAGGTGAACACCGGGGAGCTGTTTTTT